Below are 22 T cell receptor beta chains sequenced from a single sample in a study of blood T cell repertoires in COVID-19. Sequenced by immunoSEQ multiplex PCR; TCRdb stores in-frame clones only, minus some. The profile shows 350,000 or so clones, 88% of them singletons. The sequenced material came from PBMCs or T cells enriched from blood (not recorded which). All receptors derive from a woman aged 25 to 39 who had been exposed to COVID-19.

This clone has more than one count but fewer than ten. The chain carries TRBV3-1 (or the pseudogene TRBV3-2) and TRBJ2-1, with 15 bases aligning to TRBD2. The length of the CDR3 is 15 residues. The germline CDR1 and CDR2 sequences are LGHDT and YNNKEL (reference sequence). V lost 5 bases to trimming and J lost 9 bases; unmatched junction nucleotides: 5. As DNA, the CDR3 is TGTGCCAGCAGCGGGACTAGCGGGAGGAGTGGTGAGCAGTTCTTC. Amino acid sequence: CASSGTSGRSGEQFF.

The chain has TRBV7-2 and TRBJ2-5; D is perhaps TRBD2 (5 bases). There are 16 residues in the CDR3. Trimming took off 5 bases at V and 0 bases at J, with 16 bases between the two ends. The germline V gene has CDR1 SGHTA and CDR2 FQGNSA. The DNA for the CDR3 is TGTGCCAGCAGCGCCGGACTTAAGATGTACCAAGAGACCCAGTACTTC. Amino acid sequence: CASSAGLKMYQETQYF.

This chain uses TRBV29-1 with TRBJ2-7, with 8 bases aligning to TRBD1. The CDR3 contains 13 residues. Germline V CDR1 and CDR2: SQVTM, ANQGSEA. The V gene end was trimmed by 4 bases and the J gene end by 6 bases; junction bases not matched to a gene: 8. The CDR3 spells CSVVDREVSEQYF. The CDR3 DNA is TGCAGCGTTGTGGACAGGGAGGTCTCCGAGCAGTACTTC.

V gene TRBV7-6 combines with J gene TRBJ1-5, with D unclear. CDR1 is SGHVS and CDR2 is FNYEAQ in the germline V gene. Trimming took off 2 bases at V and 8 bases at J, with 10 bases between the two ends. CDR3 size: 13 residues. CDR3 DNA: TGTGCCAGCAGCTTACCGGGAGGTGAGCCCCAGCATTTT. It encodes CASSLPGGEPQHF.

The chain carries TRBV27 and TRBJ1-4; unclear D gene. The CDR3 is made up of 14 amino acids. Between the trimmed V and J ends, which lost 3 bases and 10 bases, there was a span of 15 bases. CDR1 and CDR2 from the germline V gene are MNHEY and SMNVEV (reference sequence). CDR3 amino acids: CASSLSASAGKLFF. CDR3 sequence (DNA): TGTGCCAGCAGTTTGTCTGCGTCCGCAGGAAAACTGTTTTTT.

This clone was counted a few times. The rearrangement uses TRBV18 and TRBJ2-7; 10 bases line up with TRBD1. V lost 6 bases, J lost 2 bases, and 4 bases stayed unmatched. CDR3 length: 14 residues. From germline, CDR1 is KGHSH and CDR2 LQKENI. The CDR3 spells CASSSGTGAYEQYF. CDR3 coding DNA: TGTGCCAGCTCCTCCGGGACAGGGGCCTACGAGCAGTACTTC.

This clone was recorded only once. The rearrangement uses TRBV5-1 and TRBJ1-6; no clear D. The CDR3 sequence is 16 residues long. V lost 4 bases, J lost 9 bases, and 20 bases lay in between. Germline loops: CDR1 SGHRS, CDR2 YFSETQ. The CDR3 nucleotides read TGCGCCAGCAGCCCCGGTGGCAGGCAGGCTTCTTCACCCCTCCACTTT. Translation: CASSPGGRQASSPLHF.

V is TRBV9 and J is TRBJ2-1; 9 bases match TRBD2. CDR1 and CDR2 from the germline V gene are SGDLS and YYNGEE. The CDR3 covers 10 residues. The trim removed 7 bases at V and 10 bases at J, leaving 0 bases unmatched. The CDR3 DNA is TGTGCCAGCGGGACTAGCGAGCAGTTCTTC. Translated: CASGTSEQFF.

The chain recombines TRBV7-9 with TRBJ2-1; D is possibly TRBD2 (7 bases). The CDR3 runs to 16 residues. Germline CDR1 is SEHNR and CDR2 is FQNEAQ (reference sequence). The germline V and J ends were trimmed by 5 bases and 6 bases, with 20 bases remaining between them. This CDR3 reads CASSPARGAHLNEQFF. The CDR3 DNA reads as TGTGCCAGCAGCCCCGCCCGGGGGGCACATCTCAATGAGCAGTTCTTC.

The V call is TRBV5-4, the J call TRBJ1-2; 7 bases align to TRBD1. CDR3 length: 15 residues. CDR1 is SGHNT and CDR2 is YYREEE in the germline V gene (reference sequence). Trimming removed 4 bases from V and 6 bases from J; junction bases left unmatched: 12. Here the CDR3 DNA reads TGTGCCAGCAGCGCATGGGACAGCGGGAGCGATGGCTACACCTTC. It specifies CASSAWDSGSDGYTF. The variable domain in full, with the rest retrieved from reference TRBV5-4 and TRBJ1-2, is ETGVTQSPTHLIKTRGQQVTLRCSSQSGHNTVSWYQQALGQGPQFIFQYYREEENGRGNFPPRFSGLQFPNYSSELNVNALELDDSALYLCASSAWDSGSDGYTFGSGTRLTVV.

This chain links TRBV5-1 with TRBJ2-3; the match to TRBD1 covers 12 bases. This CDR3 is 16 amino acids long. Germline V lookup: CDR1 SGHRS, CDR2 YFSETQ. V shed 1 base and J 4 bases; nucleotides not matched to a gene: 4. The chain's CDR3 is CASSLTGTGGADTQYF. The CDR3 DNA is TGCGCCAGCAGCTTGACCGGGACAGGGGGCGCAGATACGCAGTATTTT.

V gene TRBV10-3 combines with J gene TRBJ2-7, with 11 bases identical to TRBD2. Germline CDR1 is ENHRY and CDR2 is SYGVKD. V lost 6 bases to trimming and J lost 6 bases; unmatched junction nucleotides: 4. There are 13 residues in the CDR3. CDR3 protein: CAIRLAGAVEQYF. The DNA for the CDR3 is TGTGCCATCAGACTAGCGGGAGCAGTCGAGCAGTACTTC.

V gene TRBV5-4 combines with J gene TRBJ2-7, with 10 bases aligning to TRBD2. Germline CDR1 and CDR2: SGHNT and YYREEE (reference sequence). This CDR3 comprises 14 residues. With 4 bases clipped from V and 5 bases from J, the junction kept 6 bases outside the gene matches. This CDR3 is CASSPGLAGDEQYF. The CDR3 DNA is TGTGCCAGCAGCCCGGGGCTAGCGGGAGACGAGCAGTACTTC.

The chain couples TRBV18 to TRBJ2-3; TRBD2 aligns across 14 bases. The CDR3 totals 20 residues. The ends lost 3 bases at V and 0 bases at J; junction bases unmatched: 11. Per the germline V gene, CDR1 is KGHSH and CDR2 is LQKENI. This chain's CDR3 is CASSPFFRLAGGKSTDTQYF. Written as DNA, the CDR3 is TGTGCCAGCTCACCGTTCTTCAGACTAGCGGGAGGGAAGAGCACAGATACGCAGTATTTT.

The chain employs TRBV5-1 and TRBJ2-7; no firm D call. Germline CDR1 and CDR2: SGHRS and YFSETQ. CDR3 length equals 15 residues. V was shortened by 4 bases and J by 0 bases, with 14 bases between the two germline ends. CDR3 coding DNA: TGCGCCAGCAGCCCGCTAGGCGGTGCCTCCTACGAGCAGTACTTC. Amino acids: CASSPLGGASYEQYF.

The chain uses TRBV9 and TRBJ2-5; D possibly corresponds to TRBD2 (6 bases). The CDR3 sequence is 13 residues long. V lost 5 bases and J 5 bases, leaving 13 bases between the germline ends. Germline V gene data show CDR1 as SGDLS and CDR2 as YYNGEE. The CDR3 coding sequence is TGTGCCAGCAGTCCCGGAGGGGAGGAGACCCAGTACTTC. Translating gives CASSPGGEETQYF.

The chain is built from TRBV28 and TRBJ1-3, with a tentative D call TRBD1 (5 bases). The CDR3 is 14 residues long. Germline values: CDR1 MDHEN, CDR2 SYDVKM. V gave up 7 bases and J gave up 3 bases, with 13 bases separating them. This CDR3 reads CASTMGGGGNTIYF. The CDR3 DNA reads TGTGCCAGCACGATGGGGGGAGGTGGAAACACCATATATTTT.

This clone has more than one count but fewer than ten. V and J are TRBV25-1 and TRBJ1-1; 9 nucleotides match TRBD1. CDR3 length: 13 amino acids. J gave up 5 bases and V 6 bases, and 4 bases lay outside the gene matches. The germline V gene encodes CDR1 MGHDK and CDR2 SYGVNS. The DNA for the CDR3 is TGTGCCAGCAGGGGACAGGGTAAAACTGAAGCTTTCTTT. It yields the protein CASRGQGKTEAFF.

V and J are TRBV28 and TRBJ1-4; possibly TRBD1 for D (5 bases). CDR3 length: 14 residues. Germline assignment: CDR1 MDHEN and CDR2 SYDVKM. V was clipped by 6 bases and J by 8 bases, with 16 bases between them. CDR3 protein: CASRKEGPREKLFF. CDR3 coding DNA: TGTGCCAGCAGGAAGGAGGGGCCTCGAGAAAAACTGTTTTTT. The full variable domain, rest sourced from reference TRBV28 and TRBJ1-4, is DVKVTQSSRYLVKRTGEKVFLECVQDMDHENMFWYRQDPGLGLRLIYFSYDVKMKEKGDIPEGYSVSREKKERFSLILESASTNQTSMYLCASRKEGPREKLFFGSGTQLSVL.

The table lists this clone with a few counts. In DNA, the CDR3 is TGCGCCAGCAGCTTGGGGGCGGGATTATCCTACGAGCAGTACTTC. This encodes CASSLGAGLSYEQYF. The chain recombines TRBV5-1 with TRBJ2-7; TRBD2 might be the D (6 bases). The CDR3 is 15 amino acids. Looked up from germline, CDR1 is SGHRS and CDR2 is YFSETQ. The ends were cut back, 0 bases at V and 1 base at J, with 11 bases in the middle.

The chain has TRBV5-1 and TRBJ2-3, with D unresolved. The V gene's germline CDR1 is SGHRS and CDR2 YFSETQ. Trimming cost V 7 bases and J 7 bases, with 7 bases left between them. The CDR3 has 10 amino acids. CDR3 bases: TGCGCCAGCCCTCAGAATACGCAGTATTTT. Translated: CASPQNTQYF.

The genes are TRBV5-1 and TRBJ1-2; 9 bases match TRBD1. V lost 4 bases to trimming and J lost 8 bases; unmatched junction nucleotides: 9. CDR1 and CDR2 (germline): SGHRS, YFSETQ. The length of the CDR3 is 14 residues. The CDR3, as DNA: TGCGCCAGCAGCGCAAACAGGGGGCTAAGCGGCTACACCTTC. This translates into CASSANRGLSGYTF.